The 12 T cell receptor beta chains in this list originate from one sample, sequenced in a study of blood T cell repertoires in COVID-19. Assay used: immunoSEQ multiplex PCR; TCRdb lists only in-frame clones, some missing. Of more than 85,000 clones listed, more than 75% are singletons. Sequencing input: peripheral blood. The receptor source for this set is a woman in her forties or fifties with acute or convalescent COVID-19.

This clone was seen just once. The chain combines TRBV24-1 with TRBJ1-2; D ambiguous. Trimming shortened V by 4 bases and J by 2 bases, and 10 bases separated the two germline ends. Germline V gives CDR1 KGHDR, CDR2 SFDVKD. The CDR3 is 14 residues long. In DNA, the CDR3 is TGTGCCACCAGTGACCGACTGCGCAACTATGGCTACACCTTC. This codes for CATSDRLRNYGYTF.

The chain carries TRBV5-6 and TRBJ1-2; possible D gene TRBD1, 5 bases. Trimming shortened V by 1 base and J by 0 bases, and 13 bases separated the two germline ends. The CDR3 sequence is 16 residues long. Per germline, CDR1 SGHDT and CDR2 YYEEEE. The CDR3 loop is CASSLTDSRSNYGYTF. CDR3 DNA: TGTGCCAGCAGCTTGACTGACAGCCGGTCTAACTATGGCTACACCTTC.

This chain connects TRBV21-1 to TRBJ2-7; TRBD1, the D gene given by the table, was not confirmed from the DNA. TRBV21-1 counts as a pseudogene. The CDR3 consists of 10 residues. The CDR3 protein is CASIRGEQYF. The CDR3, as DNA: TGTGCCAGCATCAGGGGGGAGCAGTACTTC.

This chain links TRBV27 with TRBJ2-2; TRBD2 matches 9 bases. This CDR3 contains 14 residues. Germline CDR1 reads MNHEY; CDR2 reads SMNVEV (reference sequence). Unmatched junction bases numbered 3, after V lost 6 bases and J lost 4 bases. CDR3 in amino acids: CASRASGTTGELFF. The CDR3 DNA is TGTGCCAGCAGGGCTAGCGGGACCACCGGGGAGCTGTTTTTT.

The chain combines TRBV28 with TRBJ2-7; D not certain. Germline CDR1 reads MDHEN; CDR2 reads SYDVKM. This CDR3 is built from 12 residues. Trimming cost V 3 bases and J 6 bases, with 9 bases left between them. CDR3 coding DNA: TGTGCCAGCAGTTTTCCCATCGGCGAGCAGTACTTC. The encoded protein is CASSFPIGEQYF.

The gene calls are TRBV7-2 and TRBJ2-3, with TRBD2 as a possible D gene (6 bases). The CDR3 is 11 amino acids. V gave up 11 bases and J gave up 4 bases, with 10 bases separating them. Germline loops: CDR1 SGHTA, CDR2 FQGNSA. The CDR3 DNA reads TGTGCCGGGCGGGGAGCAGATACGCAGTATTTT. Translating it yields CAGRGADTQYF.

The CDR3 sequence is CASSIDPEGAAIQPQHF. CDR3 DNA sequence: TGTGCCAGTAGTATAGATCCGGAGGGGGCGGCCATTCAGCCCCAGCATTTT. V gene TRBV19 combines with J gene TRBJ1-5, with 7 bases lining up with TRBD1. There are 17 residues in the CDR3. After removal of 0 bases from V and 6 bases from J, the junction contained 11 bases not matched to a gene. Germline V gives CDR1 LNHDA, CDR2 SQIVND (reference sequence).

This rearrangement joins TRBV5-8 to TRBJ2-7; no reliable D call. The length of the CDR3 is 14 residues. The germline gives CDR1 SGHTS, CDR2 YDEGEE. V lost 0 bases to trimming and J lost 0 bases, with 7 bases between them. Here the CDR3 reads CASSLEWSSYEQYF. Here the CDR3 DNA reads TGTGCCAGCAGCTTGGAATGGAGCTCCTACGAGCAGTACTTC.

V usage is TRBV6-2 or TRBV6-3 and J usage is TRBJ2-1, with D possibly matching TRBD2 (6 bases). V was shortened by 2 bases and J by 15 bases, with 23 bases between the two germline ends. The CDR3 is 15 residues long. Per germline, CDR1 MNHEY and CDR2 SVGEGT. The CDR3 nucleotides are TGTGCCAGCAGTTACGGCTATCGCGGGATCCCTCGTCTGTTCTTC. It encodes CASSYGYRGIPRLFF.

The genes are TRBV5-6 and TRBJ1-2; the D is unclear. The CDR3 is 14 residues long. With 5 bases removed from V and 4 bases from J, the gap between germline ends came to 15 bases. The germline gives CDR1 SGHDT, CDR2 YYEEEE. CDR3 nucleotide sequence: TGTGCCAGCAGTTGGGATCGCGCGGGCTATGGCTACACCTTC. It translates to CASSWDRAGYGYTF. Drawing the rest from reference TRBV5-6 and TRBJ1-2, the complete variable domain is DAGVTQSPTHLIKTRGQQVTLRCSPKSGHDTVSWYQQALGQGPQFIFQYYEEEERQRGNFPDRFSGHQFPNYSSELNVNALLLGDSALYLCASSWDRAGYGYTFGSGTRLTVV.

This clone was detected once. The chain couples TRBV5-1 to TRBJ2-1, with D possibly being TRBD1 (6 bases). The germline V gene encodes CDR1 SGHRS and CDR2 YFSETQ. Trimming stripped 3 bases from V and 5 bases from J, with 9 bases between. This CDR3 is 13 amino acids long. As DNA, the CDR3 is TGCGCCAGCAGCTCCAGGGGAAACAATGAGCAGTTCTTC. This translates into CASSSRGNNEQFF.

As DNA, the CDR3 is TGCGCCAGCACCCAGGGGCCCCAGCGTACGGACGAGCAGTACTTC. As protein: CASTQGPQRTDEQYF. The chain recombines TRBV5-1 with TRBJ2-7, with D maybe TRBD1 (6 bases). There are 15 residues in the CDR3. V lost 6 bases to trimming and J lost 5 bases, with 21 bases between them. The V gene's germline CDR1 is SGHRS and CDR2 YFSETQ.